These T cell receptor beta chains were read from a single sample in a study of control samples from healthy donors and cancer patients. The data were produced by immunoSEQ multiplex PCR, yet TCRdb's version contains in-frame clones alone and is incomplete. In total, the table holds about 200,000 clones. The sample comprised blood. These receptor sequences come from a woman aged 25 to 39 in good health. Each CDR3 is given with its conserved first and last residue. D genes are given only for firm matches.

TRBD2 TRBJ2-7 TRBV5-1 TGCGCCAGCTTTCAGGGCAGCGGGGGGTTCTACGAGCAGTACTTC CASFQGSGGFYEQYF
TRBD1 TRBJ1-5 TRBV19 TGTGCCAGTAGTATAAAAGGCAGGGGGCGCGATCAGCCCCAGCATTTT CASSIKGRGRDQPQHF
NA TRBJ1-4 TRBV28 TGTGCCAGCAGTTCTTCCGGAAGAGGGATATTTAATGAAAAACTGTTTTTT CASSSSGRGIFNEKLFF
TRBD1 TRBJ1-5 TRBV2 TGTGCCAGCAATAGACAGGGGGTTAGTCAGCCCCAGCATTTT CASNRQGVSQPQHF
TRBD1 TRBJ1-6 TRBV28 TGTGCCAGCAGCCCGACCGGGACAGGGAATTCACCCCTCCACTTT CASSPTGTGNSPLHF
NA TRBJ1-6 TRBV30 TGTGCCTGGAGTGTACATCGGGGGAGGAGGTCCTATAATTCACCCCTCCACTTT CAWSVHRGRRSYNSPLHF
TRBD1 TRBJ1-5 TRBV10-3 TGTGCCATCAGTGAGCGACAGGGTATAGCTAATTACAATCAGCCCCAGCATTTT CAISERQGIANYNQPQHF
NA TRBJ1-1 TRBV28 TGTGCCAGCAGTTTGGGCAGGGAAGCTTTCTTT CASSLGREAFF
TRBD1 TRBJ1-5 TRBV6-7 TGTGCCAGCACCACAGGGGATCGAAATCAGCCCCAGCATTTT CASTTGDRNQPQHF
NA TRBJ2-3 TRBV2 TGTGCCAGCAAAACAGAGCGGTCCACAGATACGCAGTATTTT CASKTERSTDTQYF
TRBD1 TRBJ1-2 TRBV7-9 TGTGCCAGCAGCTTAGAGTTGGGACAGCCGTTTAACTATGGCTACACCTTC CASSLELGQPFNYGYTF
NA TRBJ1-5 TRBV28 TGTGCCAGCAGTTTGCAGCAGGGGCAACCCCAGCATTTT CASSLQQGQPQHF
NA TRBJ1-4 TRBV5-6 TGTGCCAGCAGCGCGGCCCTGGGCGCAACTAATGAAAAACTGTTTTTT CASSAALGATNEKLFF
NA TRBJ1-2 TRBV25-1 TGTGCCAGCAGTGTGGGGGGCGTCTATGGCTACACCTTC CASSVGGVYGYTF
NA TRBJ1-2 TRBV5-5 TGTGCCAGCAGCTTGGCCGGGTTTCGTATCACCTTC CASSLAGFRITF
NA TRBJ1-1 TRBV7-9 TGTGCCAGCACCCAGACGCGGGGGATGAACACTGAAGCTTTCTTT CASTQTRGMNTEAFF
NA TRBJ1-6 TRBV3-1/TRBV3-2 TGTGCCAGCAGCCAAGAAGGGCAGCTAAGTAATTCACCCCTCCACTTT CASSQEGQLSNSPLHF
NA TRBJ1-2 TRBV4-3 TGCGCCAGCAGCCAAGACAGGGGATCCTATGGCTACACCTTC CASSQDRGSYGYTF
TRBD2 TRBJ2-1 TRBV19 TGTGCCAGTAGCAACGTCTTTGTCGGGGGGGAGGATGAGCAGTTCTTC CASSNVFVGGEDEQFF
NA TRBJ1-2 TRBV2 TGTGCCAGCAGTCAGCACGGACGGGACTATGGCTACACCTTC CASSQHGRDYGYTF
NA TRBJ2-4 TRBV7-6 TGTGCCAGCAGCACGAGATCAGGGGTCGGCAAAAACATTCAGTACTTC CASSTRSGVGKNIQYF
NA TRBJ2-7 TRBV6-5 TGTGCCAGCAGATACTACTCGGGTTCGACCTACGAGCAGTACTTC CASRYYSGSTYEQYF
TRBD2 TRBJ2-7 TRBV4-1 TGCGCCAGCAGCCTCCGACTAGCGGGGTACTACGAGCAGTACTTC CASSLRLAGYYEQYF
NA TRBJ1-5 TRBV4-2 TGTGCCAGCAGCCAAGATATGCGGCCAGACAATCAGCCCCAGCATTTT CASSQDMRPDNQPQHF
NA TRBJ2-7 TRBV27 TGTGCCAGCAGTTTAGGATGGATCTACGAGCAGTACTTC CASSLGWIYEQYF
NA TRBJ1-5 TRBV15 TGTGCCACCAGCAGAGAGGGCCGTCCAGGCAATCAGCCCCAGCATTTT CATSREGRPGNQPQHF
TRBD1 TRBJ2-7 TRBV2 TGTGCCAGCAGTGAACCCCCTGGACAGGAGATCTACGAGCAGTACTTC CASSEPPGQEIYEQYF
NA TRBJ1-5 TRBV30 TGTGCCTGGAAACCCGGACAGAATCAGCCCCAGCATTTT CAWKPGQNQPQHF
NA TRBJ2-7 TRBV10-3 TGTGCCATCAGTGAGTCTACAGGGTACTCCTACGAGCAGTACTTC CAISESTGYSYEQYF
TRBD2 TRBJ2-4 TRBV28 TGTGCCAGCAGTTTAGGGGGGGGAGGGTTTGTAAACATTCAGTACTTC CASSLGGGGFVNIQYF
NA TRBJ1-2 TRBV27 TGTGCCAGCAGTTTAGCCGGCTATGGCTACACCTTC CASSLAGYGYTF
NA TRBJ2-7 TRBV6-5 TGTGCCAGCTATTTAGGTGGGTACGAGCAGTACTTC CASYLGGYEQYF
NA TRBJ2-3 TRBV7-2 TGTGCCAGCAGCTCCCCTAGCACAGATACGCAGTATTTT CASSSPSTDTQYF
TRBD1 TRBJ1-6 TRBV5-1 TGCGCCAGCAGCTTGGGACAGGGTGGCTCACCCCTCCACTTT CASSLGQGGSPLHF
NA TRBJ2-6 TRBV28 TGTGCCAGCAGTTTAGGGTCGGACTTAAGCTCTGGGGCCAACGTCCTGACTTTC CASSLGSDLSSGANVLTF
NA TRBJ1-6 TRBV10-3 TGTGCCATCAGTGACGAGGAGGGCAATTCACCCCTCCACTTT CAISDEEGNSPLHF
NA TRBJ1-5 TRBV7-9 TGTGCCAGCAGCTTAGCGGTTCGAAAGGGGGGGGATCAGCCCCAGCATTTT CASSLAVRKGGDQPQHF
TRBD1 TRBJ1-1 TRBV10-2 TGCGCCAGCATTAAGGGACAGGAGAACGCTGAAGCTTTCTTT CASIKGQENAEAFF
NA TRBJ1-2 TRBV20-1 TGCAGTGCCCTCCTTTACTATGGCTACACCTTC CSALLYYGYTF
NA TRBJ2-5 TRBV27 TGTGCCAGCAGTTTCGGGCAGGGGGGGGAGACCCAGTACTTC CASSFGQGGETQYF
TRBD1 TRBJ2-5 TRBV5-6 TGTGCCAGCAGCCCAGCAGGGGGAGAGACCCAGTACTTC CASSPAGGETQYF